This T cell receptor (beta chain) was profiled in a study of cytomegalovirus exposure and HLA in healthy donors. The germline gives CDR1 MGHRA, CDR2 YSYEKL. V was cut by 3 bases and J by 2 bases, with 13 bases left in between. The CDR3 is made up of 15 amino acids. 13 Jbeta primers and 60 Vbeta primers were used for the PCR. Assay used: immunoSEQ multiplex PCR; TCRdb lists only in-frame clones, some missing. The data contain more than 90,000 clones, more than 70% of them seen just once; the ten biggest clones take up 3.5% to 5%. Study conclusions and caveats: Reportedly, cytomegalovirus status was diagnosed with high sensitivity and specificity. V- and J-gene trimming in TCR beta was tied to a missense DCLRE1C variant by an analysis performed later. Cytomegalovirus-associated status was assigned to fewer than 200 TCR beta chains.

Comments on this clone: Its antigen remains unidentified.

The receptor was derived from a man younger than 45 in good health and CMV-seronegative. This chain links TRBV4-1 with TRBJ1-1; possible D gene TRBD1, 6 bases. The sequenced material came from PBMCs. The CDR3 DNA follows: TGCGCCAGCAGCCAGGGCAGGACAGTAAACACTGAAGCTTTCTTT. This codes for CASSQGRTVNTEAFF.